The 5 T cell receptor beta chains given below trace back to one sample, sequenced in a study of cytomegalovirus exposure and HLA in healthy donors. 13 Jbeta primers and 60 Vbeta primers were used for the PCR. TCRdb's copy holds only in-frame clones and misses some; the assay was immunoSEQ multiplex PCR. The sample records under 200,000 clones, under 80% being singletons. The sequencing sample was made of PBMCs. These receptors originate from a woman in her thirties in good health and CMV-seronegative.

This chain joins TRBV28 and TRBJ2-6; D not resolved. This CDR3 is built from 16 residues. The ends were cut back, 2 bases at V and 1 base at J, with 9 bases in the middle. Per the germline V gene, CDR1 is MDHEN and CDR2 is SYDVKM. Written as DNA, the CDR3 is TGTGCCAGCAGTTTAATCCGCCTATCTGGGGCCAACGTCCTGACTTTC. Amino acid sequence: CASSLIRLSGANVLTF.

This clone was recorded only once. V and J are TRBV18 and TRBJ1-6; 8 bases match TRBD1. The J segment lost 6 bases and the V segment lost 3 bases, leaving 10 bases of the junction unmatched. The V gene's germline CDR1 is KGHSH and CDR2 LQKENI. The CDR3 has 17 amino acids. The CDR3 DNA sequence: TGTGCCAGCTCACCTCCCGGACAGGGAGGAAGTAATTCACCCCTCCACTTT. This encodes CASSPPGQGGSNSPLHF.

This clone has only a few counts. The chain links TRBV15 to TRBJ2-2; 8 nucleotides align to TRBD1. With 5 bases clipped from V and 3 bases from J, the junction kept 11 bases outside the gene matches. The CDR3 sequence is 17 residues long. CDR1 and CDR2 from the germline V gene are LNHNV and YYDKDF (reference sequence). The CDR3 DNA follows: TGTGCCACCAGCGGCAGGACAGGGAGTTCCGACACCGGGGAGCTGTTTTTT. The encoded protein is CATSGRTGSSDTGELFF.

This clone has more than one count but fewer than ten. V and J are TRBV5-1 and TRBJ2-3; unclear D gene. The V end lost 1 base, the J end lost 3 bases, and 3 bases lay between the germline ends. Germline loops: CDR1 SGHRS, CDR2 YFSETQ. The CDR3 totals 12 residues. The CDR3 DNA sequence: TGCGCCAGCAGCTTGCCGACAGATACGCAGTATTTT. The encoded protein is CASSLPTDTQYF.

This clone was detected a few times. The V and J genes are TRBV6-5 and TRBJ1-5; weak D call: TRBD1 (5 bases). The CDR3 totals 14 residues. The germline V gene encodes CDR1 MNHEY and CDR2 SVGAGI. V was pared by 5 bases and J by 0 bases, with 8 bases between. CDR3 sequence: CASSLQDSNQPQHF. In nucleotides, the CDR3 is TGTGCCAGCAGTCTACAGGATAGCAATCAGCCCCAGCATTTT.